A single sample is the source of the 12 T cell receptor beta chains below, sequenced in a study of blood T cells in healthy people across ages. The second PCR ran about 6 to 12 cycles with a sample-barcoded 5' primer and J-beta primers. In TCRdb, the 5' RACE reads were re-called with MiXCR into one record per CDR3 protein. The table shows about a million distinct CDR3 sequences, with 45% to 60% occurring only once. The sample consisted of blood. Receptor source: a woman in her sixties in good health.

This chain joins TRBV27 and TRBJ2-3; 13 nucleotides line up with TRBD2. The CDR3 is 22 amino acids. Germline CDR1 MNHEY, CDR2 SMNVEV (reference sequence). With 5 bases clipped from V and 5 bases from J, the junction kept 25 bases outside the gene matches. The CDR3 region has the DNA TGTGCCAGCAGTCCTCGGACTAGCGGGGGTTCACATCTCAGGAGTATAATAGATACGCAGTATTTT. Residues: CASSPRTSGGSHLRSIIDTQYF.

This chain uses TRBV20-1 with TRBJ1-5, with unresolved D. V lost 3 bases to trimming and J lost 6 bases, with 6 bases between them. The CDR3 contains 11 residues. Per germline, CDR1 DFQATT and CDR2 SNEGSKA (reference sequence). The CDR3 protein is CSASSTQPQHF. The CDR3 DNA follows: TGCAGTGCTAGTTCCACTCAGCCCCAGCATTTT.

This sequence joins TRBV4-1 and TRBJ2-1; 13 nucleotides agree with TRBD2. V trimming: 4 bases; J trimming: 8 bases; junction bases outside the gene matches: 5. The CDR3 spans 15 residues. Germline loops: CDR1 MGHRA, CDR2 YSYEKL. The CDR3 loop reads CASSPWTSGGYEQFF. CDR3 sequence (DNA): TGCGCCAGCAGCCCCTGGACTAGCGGGGGCTATGAGCAGTTCTTC.

The gene calls are TRBV20-1 and TRBJ2-1; 11 bases line up with TRBD2. This CDR3 spans 14 amino acids. Germline V gene lookup returns CDR1 DFQATT and CDR2 SNEGSKA (reference sequence). The V and J ends lost 5 bases and 5 bases, in that order; junction bases with no gene match: 5. CDR3 region: CSAPGTSGHNEQFF. CDR3 in DNA: TGCAGTGCTCCCGGGACTAGCGGCCACAATGAGCAGTTCTTC.

The CDR3 DNA sequence: TGCGCCAGCAGCCAAGAACAAACCCAAGAGACCCAGTACTTC. This translates into CASSQEQTQETQYF. The V and J genes are TRBV4-1 and TRBJ2-5; D remains ambiguous. The CDR3 has 14 residues. The V gene lost 0 bases and the J gene lost 1 base, with 6 bases spanning the gap. Germline assignment: CDR1 MGHRA and CDR2 YSYEKL.

V is TRBV12-3 or TRBV12-4 and J is TRBJ2-3; 7 nucleotides agree with TRBD1. Trimming cost V 6 bases and J 2 bases; bases outside gene matches: 5. The CDR3 totals 14 residues. The CDR3 is CASRGDSNTDTQYF. The DNA of the CDR3 is TGTGCCAGCAGAGGGGACAGTAACACAGATACGCAGTATTTT.

This clonotype was counted between two and nine times. The chain is built from TRBV7-9 and TRBJ2-5; D is perhaps TRBD1 (5 bases). CDR3 length: 13 amino acids. Germline V CDR1 and CDR2: SEHNR, FQNEAQ (reference sequence). V was trimmed by 5 bases and J by 0 bases, leaving 7 bases between them. Here the CDR3 DNA reads TGTGCCAGCAGCGACAGCGACCAAGAGACCCAGTACTTC. Its protein is CASSDSDQETQYF.

This clonotype was seen a few times. The gene calls are TRBV7-9 and TRBJ2-7, with a weak D call TRBD2 (5 bases). Germline assignment: CDR1 SEHNR and CDR2 FQNEAQ (reference sequence). Trimming left V 5 bases short and J 0 bases short, with 14 bases between. The CDR3 is made up of 15 amino acids. The CDR3 nucleotides are TGTGCCAGCAGCCCCTTTGGCGGAGGCTCCTACGAGCAGTACTTC. Its protein product is CASSPFGGGSYEQYF.

The gene calls are TRBV18 and TRBJ2-5; 7 bases fit TRBD1. The CDR3 has 15 residues. With 3 bases clipped from V and 0 bases from J, the junction kept 4 bases outside the gene matches. Per the germline V gene, CDR1 is KGHSH and CDR2 is LQKENI. The CDR3 DNA is TGTGCCAGCTCACCCACCACAGGGGACCAAGAGACCCAGTACTTC. Translated: CASSPTTGDQETQYF.

The sample holds many counts of this clonotype. The chain joins TRBV6-1 to TRBJ1-2; a weak D match, TRBD1 (5 bases). The CDR3 is 15 residues long. V lost 6 bases to trimming and J lost 8 bases, with 22 bases between them. The V gene's germline CDR1 is MNHNS and CDR2 SASEGT. The CDR3 region is CASSPSWRGEFGYTF. In nucleotides, the CDR3 is TGTGCCAGCAGCCCCTCCTGGAGGGGAGAGTTCGGCTACACCTTC.

This clonotype was picked up a small number of times. This rearrangement joins TRBV4-3 to TRBJ2-5; TRBD2 aligns across 9 bases. V trimming: 0 bases; J trimming: 2 bases; junction bases outside the gene matches: 4. CDR1 and CDR2 (germline): LGHNA, YSLEER. The CDR3 sequence is 16 residues long. The CDR3 nucleotides read TGCGCCAGCAGCCAAGAGACTAGCGGAATTCAAGAGACCCAGTACTTC. This gives the protein CASSQETSGIQETQYF.

This sequence joins TRBV19 and TRBJ1-5; 10 bases agree with TRBD1. The CDR3 length is 18 residues. The V segment lost 6 bases and the J segment 4 bases; nucleotides outside the gene matches: 15. Per the germline V gene, CDR1 is LNHDA and CDR2 is SQIVND (reference sequence). This chain's CDR3 is CASRTPPGTGAGNQPQHF. CDR3 nucleotides: TGTGCCAGTAGAACCCCCCCCGGGACAGGGGCAGGAAATCAGCCCCAGCATTTT.